Listed below are T cell receptor beta chains from one sample, sequenced in a study of T cell responses to AZD1222 COVID-19 vaccine. Produced via immunoSEQ multiplex PCR; TCRdb's table is partial and in-frame only. The sample comprises about 130,000 clones, 88% of which are singletons, and roughly 20% rests with the top ten. The source was peripheral blood, collected on day 0 of MenACWY control vaccination. The origin of the receptors is an adult in good health. Each CDR3 is given with its conserved first and last residue. Clone size, where shown, is once, few, many, or a class for clones that have expanded.

TRBV6-6	.	TRBJ2-7	CASSYSPTSSGQYF
TRBV10-3	.	TRBJ2-4	CAISESQWKNPNIQYF
TRBV15	.	TRBJ2-1	CATSRTTGVGEQFF
TRBV28	.	TRBJ1-1	CASSAPPSMNTEAFF
TRBV28	.	TRBJ1-5	CASRVRNQPQHF
TRBV3-1/TRBV3-2	.	TRBJ2-7	CASSLAGTSESEQYF
TRBV5-1	.	TRBJ2-3	CASSPQPGRSTDTQYF
TRBV11-3	.	TRBJ2-1	CASSLGLAPNEQFF
TRBV28	.	TRBJ1-2	CASSLLPGQGYGYTF
TRBV5-5	.	TRBJ1-1	CASSLEAGVMNTEAFF
TRBV10-3	.	TRBJ2-7	CAISGTGRTYEQYF
TRBV2	.	TRBJ1-3	CASSRDRGKSGNTIYF
TRBV6-5	once	TRBJ1-4	CASSFTGPRDKLFF
TRBV15	once	TRBJ2-7	CATSRRERQGDWNEQYF
TRBV4-1	once	TRBJ2-3	CASSQDRTGHTDTQYF
TRBV4-1	few	TRBJ1-5	CASSPLGTGTDQPQHF
TRBV19	.	TRBJ2-2	CASSMGQGGPGELFF
TRBV11-2	.	TRBJ1-5	CASSLGDTGNQPQHF
TRBV28	.	TRBJ2-5	CASREVQETQYF
TRBV5-1	.	TRBJ2-2	CASSLKPSGTGELFF
TRBV27	.	TRBJ1-5	CASSRDRSGPQHF
TRBV5-1	.	TRBJ1-2	CASSVKDRDGYTF
TRBV28	.	TRBJ1-2	CAIRGNGYTF
TRBV28	.	TRBJ2-1	CASRGPRQLAGQSSYNEQFF
TRBV5-1	.	TRBJ2-7	CASSQGAGEQYF
TRBV27	.	TRBJ2-1	CASRAGTGLSYNEQFF
TRBV7-9	.	TRBJ1-4	CASHGVPTEKLFF
TRBV30	.	TRBJ2-1	CAWSVALTGGGEQFF
TRBV6-5	.	TRBJ2-7	CASSSTWTARAYEQYF
TRBV5-1	.	TRBJ1-6	CASSLGQGEGSPLHF
TRBV18	.	TRBJ2-5	CASSRTPQETQYF
TRBV9	.	TRBJ1-1	CASSEPKGEAFF
TRBV2	.	TRBJ1-3	CASSEQDLSGNTIYF
TRBV6-5	.	TRBJ2-7	CASSLGTGIYEQYF
TRBV18	.	TRBJ1-2	CASSPGQGHGYTF
TRBV28	.	TRBJ2-7	CASSLIQGALEQYF
TRBV6-5	.	TRBJ2-5	CASSLDRLGYSETQYF
TRBV5-6	once	TRBJ1-4	CASSARGSTNEKLFF
TRBV3-1/TRBV3-2	.	TRBJ2-7	CASSQIYEQYF
TRBV6-5	.	TRBJ2-2	CASKGQSNTGELFF
TRBV7-3	.	TRBJ2-7	CASSSTGTSGYSEQYF
TRBV7-6	.	TRBJ2-3	CASSLVTSGRGGADTQYF
TRBV5-6	.	TRBJ2-7	CASTFSLPPGTYEQYF